What follows are 21 T cell receptor beta chains derived from one specimen sequenced in a study of CXCR3-negative and CXCR3-positive naive CD8 T cells. Study conclusions and caveats: The TRB CDR3s that CXCR3-positive naive cells carried were more hydrophobic than those of CXCR3-negative naive cells.

UMI-labeled 5' RACE yielded the TRB cDNA libraries. TCRdb re-called the 5' RACE reads and catalogs CDR3 proteins one per entry, DNA excluded. The sample totals about 98,000 distinct CDR3 sequences. Their target antigens are unknown. The sequenced sample was naive CXCR3+ CD8+ T cells from blood. The subset denotes: CD45RO-CCR7+CD27+CD95- naive CD8+ T cells expressing CXCR3 (TNR3+). The receptor set was obtained from a human donor in good health. Some clones in this sample may be carry-over from other donors' samples.

V usage is TRBV29-1 and J usage is TRBJ2-2; TCRdb lists TRBD2, though no DNA is available to test this call. Germline V lookup: CDR1 SQVTM, CDR2 ANQGSEA. There are 14 residues in the CDR3. The CDR3 reads CSVDSGSDTGELFF.

V usage is TRBV5-8 and J usage is TRBJ2-7. Germline lookup yields CDR1 SGHTS and CDR2 YDEGEE. The CDR3 contains 13 residues. The CDR3 reads CASSLRSSYEQYF.

The chain is built from TRBV7-9 and TRBJ1-1. This CDR3 contains 17 residues. Per the germline V gene, CDR1 is SEHNR and CDR2 is FQNEAQ (reference sequence). The CDR3 is CASSFPENDRHSPEAFF.

V gene TRBV6-6 combines with J gene TRBJ1-2; TCRdb calls TRBD1, which cannot be checked without DNA. The CDR3 is 12 amino acids. In germline, CDR1 is MNHNY, CDR2 SVGAGI (reference sequence). This CDR3 reads CASWDRNYGYTF.

The chain is built from TRBV29-1 and TRBJ2-5; TCRdb outputs TRBD1, but without DNA this stays unchecked. CDR3 size: 15 residues. CDR1 is SQVTM and CDR2 is ANQGSEA in the germline V gene. This CDR3 reads CSVEVRGGARETQYF.

The rearrangement uses TRBV14 and TRBJ2-7; TCRdb's D call of TRBD2 is untestable without DNA. This CDR3 region has 15 residues. CDR1 is SGHDN, CDR2 FVKESK, per germline. The CDR3 loop reads CASSQGGGLSYEQYF.

The rearrangement uses TRBV28 and TRBJ1-5; TCRdb returns TRBD1, unconfirmable since there is no DNA. The germline gives CDR1 MDHEN, CDR2 SYDVKM. The CDR3 spans 16 residues. CDR3 sequence: CASSFPLDRVGQPQHF.

This chain uses TRBV6-2 or TRBV6-3 with TRBJ2-1; TCRdb selects TRBD2, and the lack of DNA leaves this call unchecked. CDR1 is MNHEY and CDR2 is SVGEGT in the germline V gene. The CDR3 totals 15 residues. The CDR3 region is CASSYAAGGSNEQFF.

This chain joins TRBV6-1 and TRBJ2-1; the TCRdb call, TRBD2, lacks DNA for checking. The CDR3 is 17 residues long. The germline CDR1 and CDR2 sequences are MNHNS and SASEGT. The CDR3 region is CASTKGLPGLAGNEQFF.

The genes are TRBV28 and TRBJ2-3; lacking DNA, the TRBD2 call made by TCRdb goes unchecked. The CDR3 is 15 amino acids. Germline assignment: CDR1 MDHEN and CDR2 SYDVKM. The CDR3 spells CASSLLGRGTDTQYF.

The V and J genes are TRBV28 and TRBJ2-5; TCRdb's D call of TRBD1 is untestable without DNA. This CDR3 spans 15 amino acids. CDR1 and CDR2 from the germline V gene are MDHEN and SYDVKM. The CDR3 region is CASRPGVTWEETQYF.

This chain uses TRBV5-1 with TRBJ2-1; TCRdb's D call, TRBD1, is unchecked because there is no DNA. There are 16 residues in the CDR3. CDR1 and CDR2 (germline): SGHRS, YFSETQ. The CDR3 sequence: CASSPSGQGLYNEQFF. The variable domain in full, completed from reference TRBV5-1 and TRBJ2-1, reads KAGVTQTPRYLIKTRGQQVTLSCSPISGHRSVSWYQQTPGQGLQFLFEYFSETQRNKGNFPGRFSGRQFSNSRSEMNVSTLELGDSALYLCASSPSGQGLYNEQFFGPGTRLTVL.

The chain uses TRBV25-1 and TRBJ1-1; the D call of TRBD1 rests on TCRdb alone, since no DNA is present to check it. This CDR3 is 14 amino acids long. Germline CDR1 MGHDK, CDR2 SYGVNS. The CDR3 here is CASSEYFAPGQRFF. Combining the CDR3 with reference TRBV25-1 and TRBJ1-1 gives the whole variable domain EADIYQTPRYLVIGTGKKITLECSQTMGHDKMYWYQQDPGMELHLIHYSYGVNSTEKGDLSSESTVSRIRTEHFPLTLESARPSHTSQYLCASSEYFAPGQRFFGQGTRLTVV.

The chain joins TRBV7-6 to TRBJ2-7. This CDR3 spans 16 amino acids. Germline-derived CDR1 and CDR2 are SGHVS and FNYEAQ. The CDR3 is CASSLSKEGGSYEQYF. The whole variable domain, remainder taken from reference TRBV7-6 and TRBJ2-7, is GAGVSQSPRYKVTKRGQDVALRCDPISGHVSLYWYRQALGQGPEFLTYFNYEAQQDKSGLPNDRFSAERPEGSISTLTIQRTEQRDSAMYRCASSLSKEGGSYEQYFGPGTRLTVT.

The genes are TRBV28 and TRBJ2-6; TCRdb outputs TRBD1, but without DNA this stays unchecked. The CDR3 totals 15 residues. Germline V gives CDR1 MDHEN, CDR2 SYDVKM. The CDR3 spells CASSFPPPGANVLTF.

The chain recombines TRBV20-1 with TRBJ2-5; TCRdb gives TRBD2 as the D gene, but with no DNA this cannot be confirmed. The V gene's germline CDR1 is DFQATT and CDR2 SNEGSKA (reference sequence). The CDR3 has 17 residues. The CDR3 region is CSARDGTSGRSTETQYF.

CDR3 sequence reads: CASSDRDSEETQYF. The rearrangement joins TRBV9 to TRBJ2-5; TCRdb selects TRBD1, and the lack of DNA leaves this call unchecked. CDR3 length: 14 residues. Germline lookup yields CDR1 SGDLS and CDR2 YYNGEE.

The chain has TRBV20-1 and TRBJ2-7; the D call from TCRdb, TRBD1, cannot be confirmed without DNA. CDR1 is DFQATT, CDR2 SNEGSKA, per germline (reference sequence). CDR3 length: 14 residues. The CDR3 spells CSVRGWDTSYEQYF.

The chain couples TRBV9 to TRBJ2-1. Per the germline V gene, CDR1 is SGDLS and CDR2 is YYNGEE. The CDR3 sequence is 15 residues long. The CDR3 sequence is CASSGSGVSYNEQFF. The full variable domain, with the rest looked up from reference TRBV9 and TRBJ2-1, is DSGVTQTPKHLITATGQRVTLRCSPRSGDLSVYWYQQSLDQGLQFLIQYYNGEERAKGNILERFSAQQFPDLHSELNLSSLELGDSALYFCASSGSGVSYNEQFFGPGTRLTVL.

The rearrangement uses TRBV7-2 and TRBJ1-2. Germline-derived CDR1 and CDR2 are SGHTA and FQGNSA. This CDR3 region has 12 residues. The CDR3 spells CASSFLGEGYTF.

The V and J genes are TRBV6-5 and TRBJ2-3; TCRdb lists TRBD2, though no DNA is available to test this call. Germline CDR1 and CDR2: MNHEY and SVGAGI. The CDR3 is made up of 16 amino acids. The CDR3 sequence: CASSYRRVAHTDTQYF.